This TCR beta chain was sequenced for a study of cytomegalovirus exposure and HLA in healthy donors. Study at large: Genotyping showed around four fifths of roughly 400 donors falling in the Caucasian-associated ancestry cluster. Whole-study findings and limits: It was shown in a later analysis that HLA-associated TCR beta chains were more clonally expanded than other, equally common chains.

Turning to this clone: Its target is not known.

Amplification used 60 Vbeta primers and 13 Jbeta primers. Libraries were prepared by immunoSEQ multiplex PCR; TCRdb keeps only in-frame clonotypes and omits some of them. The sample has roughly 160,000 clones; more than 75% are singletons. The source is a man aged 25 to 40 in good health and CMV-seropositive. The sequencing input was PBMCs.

The CDR3 DNA follows: TGCGCCAGCAGCTTTGAGCCGGGACAGGGTGCCTATGGCTACACCTTC. As protein: CASSFEPGQGAYGYTF. This chain uses TRBV5-1 with TRBJ1-2, with 9 bases matching TRBD1. Germline V CDR1 and CDR2: SGHRS, YFSETQ. J was trimmed by 4 bases and V by 2 bases; bases with no gene match: 9. This CDR3 region has 16 residues.